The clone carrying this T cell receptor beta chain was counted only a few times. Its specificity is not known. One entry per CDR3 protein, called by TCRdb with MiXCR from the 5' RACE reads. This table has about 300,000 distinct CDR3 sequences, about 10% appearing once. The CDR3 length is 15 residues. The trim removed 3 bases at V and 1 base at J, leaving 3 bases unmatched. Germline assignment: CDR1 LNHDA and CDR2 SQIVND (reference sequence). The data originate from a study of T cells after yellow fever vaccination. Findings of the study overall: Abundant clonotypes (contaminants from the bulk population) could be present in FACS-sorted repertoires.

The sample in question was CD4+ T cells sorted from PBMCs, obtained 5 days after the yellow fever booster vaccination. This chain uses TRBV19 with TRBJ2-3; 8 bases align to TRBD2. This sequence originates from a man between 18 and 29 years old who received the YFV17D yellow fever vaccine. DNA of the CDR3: TGTGCCAGTAGTATCAGCGGGGGCCGCACAGATACGCAGTATTTT. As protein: CASSISGGRTDTQYF.